Each of the 17 T cell receptor beta chains below was sequenced from the same sample in a study of blood T cell repertoires in COVID-19. TCRdb's table, derived via immunoSEQ multiplex PCR, lists solely in-frame clones and lacks some. The data hold 250,000 to 300,000 clones, with 80% to 85% observed a single time. Specimen: PBMCs or T cells enriched from blood (not recorded which). The receptors derive from a man aged 50-60 years who had recovered from COVID-19.

This chain connects TRBV15 to TRBJ2-3, with TRBD1 identical over 8 bases. The CDR3 spans 15 residues. Germline V CDR1 and CDR2: LNHNV, YYDKDF (reference sequence). Trimming took 0 bases from V and 6 from J; bases not matched to a gene: 5. The CDR3 sequence: CATSRDQGAGDTQYF. The CDR3 DNA is TGTGCCACCAGCAGAGATCAGGGGGCAGGGGATACGCAGTATTTT.

The chain employs TRBV9 and TRBJ1-1, with 9 bases lining up with TRBD1. The ends lost 4 bases at V and 2 bases at J; junction bases unmatched: 6. Germline V gives CDR1 SGDLS, CDR2 YYNGEE. The CDR3 contains 15 residues. CDR3 loop: CASSTLTGGNTEAFF. The CDR3 DNA is TGTGCCAGCAGCACCCTGACAGGGGGTAACACTGAAGCTTTCTTT.

The chain has TRBV6-5 and TRBJ2-1; 12 positions agree with TRBD2. V was pared by 5 bases and J by 7 bases, with 6 bases of the junction left unmatched. This CDR3 has 15 amino acids. Germline V CDR1 and CDR2: MNHEY, SVGAGI. The CDR3: CASSPTSGSVNEQFF. The CDR3 DNA is TGTGCCAGCAGTCCGACTAGCGGGAGTGTTAATGAGCAGTTCTTC.

The chain joins TRBV2 to TRBJ1-2, with D possibly matching TRBD1 (6 bases). This CDR3 is built from 15 residues. The ends were cut back, 1 base at V and 0 bases at J, with 9 bases in the middle. CDR1 is SNHLY, CDR2 FYNNEI, per germline. The CDR3 sequence is CASSEGPGANYGYTF. The CDR3 coding sequence is TGTGCCAGCAGTGAAGGGCCAGGGGCTAACTATGGCTACACCTTC.

The V call is TRBV5-1, the J call TRBJ1-3, with D possibly TRBD1 on 6 matching bases. This CDR3 contains 15 residues. CDR1 SGHRS and CDR2 YFSETQ come from the germline V gene. V lost 4 bases to trimming and J lost 2 bases, with 13 bases between them. Here the CDR3 DNA reads TGCGCCAGCAGCCCAGAAACAGGGCCTGGAAACACCATATATTTT. It yields the protein CASSPETGPGNTIYF.

The V gene is TRBV4-3, the J gene TRBJ1-3; 9 positions match TRBD1. Germline V gene sequence: CDR1 LGHNA, CDR2 YSLEER. With 1 base clipped from V and 4 bases from J, the junction kept 8 bases outside the gene matches. The CDR3 covers 17 residues. CDR3 loop: CASSQGLGTGTGNTIYF. CDR3 sequence (DNA): TGCGCCAGCAGCCAAGGCCTCGGGACAGGGACCGGAAACACCATATATTTT.

This clone came up a few times. The V call is TRBV7-2, the J call TRBJ1-5; 7 bases are a match to TRBD1. The CDR3 contains 15 residues. J gave up 3 bases and V 4 bases, and 6 bases lay outside the gene matches. From germline, CDR1 is SGHTA and CDR2 FQGNSA. For the CDR3, the DNA is TGTGCCAGCAGCTACCAACAGGGGCCCAATCAGCCCCAGCATTTT. Amino acid sequence: CASSYQQGPNQPQHF.

The chain uses TRBV12-2 and TRBJ2-3; the table's D call, TRBD1, was not checked against the DNA. TRBV12-2 has pseudogene status. This CDR3 is 14 amino acids long. CDR3 loop: CASRLRGSTDTQYF. The CDR3 bases are TGTGCAAGTCGCTTAAGGGGGTCCACAGATACGCAGTATTTT.

This chain joins TRBV11-2 and TRBJ2-5; 8 nucleotides match TRBD2. J lost 5 bases, V lost 1 base, and 9 bases had no gene match. The CDR3 is made up of 16 amino acids. Germline V gives CDR1 SGHAT, CDR2 FQNNGV. The CDR3 region is CASSLAAGGLGETQYF. DNA for the CDR3: TGTGCCAGCAGCTTAGCTGCGGGGGGCCTGGGGGAGACCCAGTACTTC. Complete variable domain (other parts from reference TRBV11-2 and TRBJ2-5): EAGVAQSPRYKIIEKRQSVAFWCNPISGHATLYWYQQILGQGPKLLIQFQNNGVVDDSQLPKDRFSAERLKGVDSTLKIQPAKLEDSAVYLCASSLAAGGLGETQYFGPGTRLLVL.

V usage is TRBV19 and J usage is TRBJ1-1; 7 bases match TRBD1. The junction had 8 bases not matched to a gene; V was cut back by 4 bases and J by 6 bases. The CDR3 is made up of 14 amino acids. CDR1 LNHDA and CDR2 SQIVND come from the germline V gene (reference sequence). The CDR3 sequence is CASSTRHDRAEAFF. CDR3 bases: TGTGCCAGTAGTACACGACATGACAGGGCTGAAGCTTTCTTT.

The sample holds one count of this clone. The V gene is TRBV7-5, the J gene TRBJ1-4; the table's TRBD1 call for D was not verified on the DNA. TRBV7-5 is listed as a pseudogene. This CDR3 has 19 residues. For the CDR3, the DNA is TGTGCCAGAAGCCCCCATACCGGGACAGGGGGACTGGCTAATGAAAAACTGTTTTTT. It translates to CARSPHTGTGGLANEKLFF.

The chain combines TRBV24-1 with TRBJ2-1; perhaps TRBD2 as D (5 bases). The CDR3 runs to 15 residues. Trimming left V 3 bases short and J 6 bases short, with 14 bases between. Germline assignment: CDR1 KGHDR and CDR2 SFDVKD. The CDR3: CATSDPYYSGNEQFF. The DNA of the CDR3 is TGTGCCACCAGTGATCCATACTACAGCGGCAATGAGCAGTTCTTC.

This clone was observed a single time. The chain couples TRBV9 to TRBJ2-3; D unclear. The CDR3 is made up of 15 amino acids. V was trimmed by 0 bases and J by 2 bases, leaving 10 bases between them. Per the germline V gene, CDR1 is SGDLS and CDR2 is YYNGEE. This CDR3 is CASSVGGRSTDTQYF. The CDR3 DNA follows: TGTGCCAGCAGCGTAGGAGGCCGCTCCACAGATACGCAGTATTTT.

J is TRBJ2-5 and V is TRBV7-3; D is uncertain. Trimming removed 3 bases from V and 5 bases from J, with 19 bases in between. From germline, CDR1 is SGHTA and CDR2 FQGTGA. This CDR3 region has 16 residues. CDR3 residues: CASSLTTGPSRETQYF. The CDR3 coding sequence is TGTGCCAGCAGCTTGACGACTGGCCCGAGTAGGGAGACCCAGTACTTC.

This chain connects TRBV10-3 to TRBJ1-2; possible D gene TRBD1, 6 bases. There are 12 residues in the CDR3. Trimming took off 7 bases at V and 4 bases at J, with 10 bases between the two ends. The germline CDR1 and CDR2 sequences are ENHRY and SYGVKD. CDR3 region: CAINADSYGYTF. The CDR3 bases are TGTGCCATCAACGCGGACAGCTATGGCTACACCTTC.

This rearrangement joins TRBV5-5 to TRBJ2-7, with 8 positions matching TRBD2. Trimming removed 4 bases from V and 2 bases from J; junction bases left unmatched: 2. Germline CDR1 is SGHKS and CDR2 is YYEKEE (reference sequence). The CDR3 is made up of 13 amino acids. The CDR3 loop reads CASSMGLAYEQYF. For the CDR3, the DNA is TGTGCCAGCAGCATGGGACTAGCCTACGAGCAGTACTTC.

This rearrangement joins TRBV7-3 to TRBJ2-2; weak D call: TRBD2 (7 bases). The CDR3 consists of 16 residues. V lost 2 bases and J lost 6, with 16 bases in between. Looked up from germline, CDR1 is SGHTA and CDR2 is FQGTGA. The CDR3 spells CASSLAPPGGAGELFF. As DNA, the CDR3 is TGTGCCAGCAGCTTAGCCCCACCGGGGGGCGCCGGGGAGCTGTTTTTT.